This T cell receptor beta chain was found in a study of blood T cell repertoires in COVID-19 (dated by TCRdb to 2020 to 2022). The study in broad terms: Samples covering the acute and convalescent phases of COVID-19 were provided by collaborators in the United States, Italy and Spain. The material from the prospective study consisted of cDNA or gDNA derived from T cells, B-cell-depleted T cells, or PBMCs. Subjects who had been exposed to COVID-19, were actively infected with it, or had recovered from it provided the deeply sampled blood TCRbeta repertoires that made up the dataset. The repertoires were released in a freely available public database meant as a resource for research on the immune response to SARS-CoV-2. Samples were obtained from the ongoing ImmuneRACE study (first 160 participants) and from 1,254 subjects provided by 6 global collaborators. The sample metadata nearly always contained a de-identified subject ID, COVID-19 status, age in years and sex. Where HLA class I and class II types were available, the types were taken from metadata supplied by the sample provider, not from assay-based typing. Here is what the overall study found, with its caveats: The amount of clinical and demographic metadata varied by source and participant and was provided uncurated.

Taken from cysteine to phenylalanine, the CDR3 has 14 residues. Of all the DNA, just the CDR3 is kept, 42 bases in frame from base 1. Reading the germline V gene gives CDR1 KGHSH and CDR2 LQKENI. The trim is 2 bases for V and 2 bases for J, with a gap of 9 bases between the germline ends. A remark on this clone: Its binding antigen is unknown. The sample holds no much larger clone one base away, and base qualities are not on file.

Each collaborating institution followed its own protocols to collect whole blood in K2EDTA tubes. For TCRbeta analysis, collaborators shipped samples as frozen whole blood, isolated PBMCs, or DNA extracted from either of those sample types. TCRbeta CDR3 regions were amplified from genomic DNA by means of the immunoSEQ Assay, a bias-controlled multiplex PCR. The source study handled its data this way. The number of nucleated cells in each sample was estimated from the amplification of reference gene primers within the assay. Sequence reads were collapsed and filtered to measure the absolute abundance of every unique TCRbeta CDR3 rearrangement. For each sample, productive Simpson clonality was calculated as the square root of Simpson's diversity index over productive rearrangements. TCRdb retrieved this table from immuneACCESS and kept in-frame rearrangements only. Not all clones are present; in checked studies, unresolved V genes account for under half, and no reason is known for the remainder. The V and J calls and clone size are taken from that table; D and trimming were inferred from the DNA. Recorded for this sample are 85,000 or so clones; 81% of them occurred a single time. The top ten constitute approximately 44% of the sample.

The sample taken for sequencing was peripheral blood. This chain is built from TRBV18 and TRBJ2-5, with the D gene not clear enough to name. This sequence was found in a man older than 75 with acute or convalescent COVID-19. CDR3 reads: CASSPDLLQETQYF. The bases are TGTGCCAGCTCACCAGACTTACTACAAGAGACCCAGTACTTC.